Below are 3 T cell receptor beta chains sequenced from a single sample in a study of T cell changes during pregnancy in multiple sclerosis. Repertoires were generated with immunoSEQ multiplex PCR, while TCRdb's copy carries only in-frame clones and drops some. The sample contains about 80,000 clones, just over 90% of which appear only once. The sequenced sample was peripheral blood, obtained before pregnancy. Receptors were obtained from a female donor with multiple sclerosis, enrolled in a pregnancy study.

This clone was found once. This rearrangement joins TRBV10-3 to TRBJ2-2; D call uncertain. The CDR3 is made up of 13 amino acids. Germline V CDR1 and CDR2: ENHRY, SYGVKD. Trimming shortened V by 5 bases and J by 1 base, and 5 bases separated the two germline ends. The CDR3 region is CAISLKNTGELFF. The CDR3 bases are TGTGCCATCAGTCTTAAGAACACCGGGGAGCTGTTTTTT.

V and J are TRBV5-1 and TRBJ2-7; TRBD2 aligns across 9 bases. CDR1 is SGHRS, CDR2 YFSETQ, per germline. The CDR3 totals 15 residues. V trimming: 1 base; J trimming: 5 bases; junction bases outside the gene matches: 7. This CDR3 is CASSLTSGRSHEQYF. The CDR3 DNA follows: TGCGCCAGCAGCTTGACCAGCGGGAGGTCCCACGAGCAGTACTTC.

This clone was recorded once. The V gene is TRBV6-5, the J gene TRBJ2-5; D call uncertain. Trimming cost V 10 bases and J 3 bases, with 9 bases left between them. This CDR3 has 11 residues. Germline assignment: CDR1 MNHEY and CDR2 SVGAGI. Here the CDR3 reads CATHREETQYF. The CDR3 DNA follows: TGTGCCACCCATAGAGAAGAGACCCAGTACTTC.